Following are 23 T cell receptor beta chains from one sample sequenced in a study of T cell responses to AZD1222 COVID-19 vaccine. TCRdb's copy holds only in-frame clones and misses some; the assay was immunoSEQ multiplex PCR. The profile shows 75,000 to 100,000 clones, 88% of them singletons. Sequencing used peripheral blood, obtained on day 0 of MenACWY control vaccination. Every receptor here comes from an adult in good health.

This clone is judged medium-sized. The rearrangement uses TRBV6-4 and TRBJ2-6, with D unclear. V was trimmed by 2 bases and J by 2 bases, leaving 16 bases between them. This CDR3 contains 18 residues. Germline loops: CDR1 MRHNA, CDR2 SNTAGT. The CDR3 here is CASSDVGYSSTGANVLTF. The CDR3 DNA is TGTGCCAGCAGTGACGTTGGGTATAGTAGTACTGGGGCCAACGTCCTGACTTTC.

J is TRBJ2-3 and V is TRBV7-2, with TRBD2 identical over 10 bases. With V trimmed by 4 bases and J by 4 bases, 5 bases remained unmatched. Germline V lookup: CDR1 SGHTA, CDR2 FQGNSA. The CDR3 consists of 15 residues. The CDR3 sequence is CASSSSGGAADTQYF. The CDR3 DNA follows: TGTGCCAGCAGCTCCAGCGGGGGGGCCGCAGATACGCAGTATTTT.

Here the CDR3 DNA reads TGTGCCATCAGGGTGACTAGCGGGGGGGCGAACACAGATACGCAGTATTTT. Translation gives CAIRVTSGGANTDTQYF. The chain couples TRBV10-3 to TRBJ2-3; 14 positions match TRBD2. The V gene end was trimmed by 6 bases and the J gene end by 2 bases; junction bases not matched to a gene: 7. The CDR3 runs 17 residues. Germline V gives CDR1 ENHRY, CDR2 SYGVKD.

This clone occurred a few times. The chain employs TRBV28 and TRBJ1-5; D gene ambiguous. In germline, CDR1 is MDHEN, CDR2 SYDVKM. The CDR3 covers 15 residues. V shed 6 bases and J shed 0 bases, with 12 bases lying between them. CDR3 sequence: CASSLVGVSNQPQHF. CDR3 coding DNA: TGTGCCAGCAGCCTGGTGGGAGTTAGCAATCAGCCCCAGCATTTT.

This chain joins TRBV9 and TRBJ2-2; D is ambiguous. The germline V and J ends were trimmed by 4 bases and 6 bases, with 16 bases remaining between them. The length of the CDR3 is 15 residues. Germline CDR1 reads SGDLS; CDR2 reads YYNGEE. The CDR3 region has the DNA TGTGCCAGCAGCCAACTCGCGACACCCTCCGGGGAGCTGTTTTTT. As protein: CASSQLATPSGELFF.

The gene calls are TRBV19 and TRBJ1-4, with TRBD1 identical over 7 bases. Germline V gene data show CDR1 as LNHDA and CDR2 as SQIVND (reference sequence). The CDR3 has 16 amino acids. J was trimmed by 4 bases and V by 0 bases; bases with no gene match: 5. The CDR3 loop reads CASSIEGTALNEKLFF. The CDR3 coding sequence is TGTGCCAGTAGTATAGAGGGGACAGCCCTTAATGAAAAACTGTTTTTT.

The rearrangement joins TRBV2 to TRBJ1-1; D is ambiguous. V dropped 5 bases and J dropped 1 base, with 8 bases sitting between them. This CDR3 is built from 13 residues. Germline V gene data show CDR1 as SNHLY and CDR2 as FYNNEI. The CDR3 DNA sequence: TGTGCCAGCAGTATAAGCAGGAACACTGAAGCTTTCTTT. Translating it yields CASSISRNTEAFF.

The V gene is TRBV6-1, the J gene TRBJ1-5; D possibly corresponds to TRBD1 (6 bases). This CDR3 has 16 amino acids. The V and J ends lost 3 bases and 7 bases respectively, with 19 bases between them. Germline CDR1 and CDR2: MNHNS and SASEGT. This chain's CDR3 is CASSDMGGPGGQPQHF. As DNA, the CDR3 is TGTGCCAGCAGTGACATGGGGGGGCCCGGGGGACAGCCCCAGCATTTT.

A few counts support this clone. The rearrangement links TRBV11-3 to TRBJ1-1; D gene unclear. Germline CDR1 is SGHNT and CDR2 is YENEEA. V dropped 2 bases and J dropped 2 bases, with 6 bases sitting between them. CDR3 length: 13 residues. Here the CDR3 reads CASSLHGNTEAFF. The CDR3 nucleotides are TGTGCCAGCAGCTTACACGGAAACACTGAAGCTTTCTTT.

Concerning this clone: Mismatch with germline at one junction end may stem from a read error. V usage is TRBV2 and J usage is TRBJ1-3, with D unclear. Per germline, CDR1 SNHLY and CDR2 FYNNEI. The CDR3 is 13 amino acids. In DNA form, the CDR3 reads TGTGCCAGCAGGGAAGTTTCTGGAAACACCATATATTTT. Translation gives CASREVSGNTIYF.

This clone turned up a few times. The J gene is TRBJ2-5, the V gene TRBV29-1, with no clear D. The CDR3 is 12 amino acids. Per germline, CDR1 SQVTM and CDR2 ANQGSEA. V lost 7 bases and J lost 7, with 16 bases in between. The CDR3 nucleotides are TGCAGCGCCTCCTGGCTCCTCTCGACCCAGTACTTC. Its protein product is CSASWLLSTQYF.

The gene calls are TRBV9 and TRBJ1-1, with 7 bases identical to TRBD1. This CDR3 has 14 residues. Germline V gene sequence: CDR1 SGDLS, CDR2 YYNGEE. The ends lost 4 bases at V and 6 bases at J; junction bases unmatched: 9. Here the CDR3 reads CASSPRQGGAEAFF. The CDR3 region has the DNA TGTGCCAGCAGCCCTCGACAGGGTGGTGCTGAAGCTTTCTTT. Filled out from reference TRBV9 and TRBJ1-1, the complete variable domain reads DSGVTQTPKHLITATGQRVTLRCSPRSGDLSVYWYQQSLDQGLQFLIQYYNGEERAKGNILERFSAQQFPDLHSELNLSSLELGDSALYFCASSPRQGGAEAFFGQGTRLTVV.

The J gene is TRBJ2-5, the V gene TRBV12-3 or TRBV12-4; D is unclear. This CDR3 spans 12 amino acids. Trimming took 5 bases from V and 5 from J, leaving 9 bases between them. As DNA, the CDR3 is TGTGCCAGCAGTATGGGATGGGAGACCCAGTACTTC. It yields the protein CASSMGWETQYF.

The V and J genes are TRBV7-3 and TRBJ1-1; tentatively, D is TRBD1 (5 bases). Germline V gives CDR1 SGHTA, CDR2 FQGTGA. The CDR3 is made up of 15 amino acids. V was clipped by 2 bases and J by 0 bases, with 10 bases between them. CDR3 DNA: TGTGCCAGCAGCTTATACGCAGGGATGAACACTGAAGCTTTCTTT. This gives the protein CASSLYAGMNTEAFF.

The V and J genes are TRBV30 and TRBJ1-4; 10 bases agree with TRBD1. Per the germline V gene, CDR1 is GTSNPN and CDR2 is SVGIG (reference sequence). CDR3 length equals 19 residues. The trim removed 2 bases at V and 3 bases at J, leaving 15 bases unmatched. DNA of the CDR3: TGTGCCTGGAGTCAACCCAGGGACAGGGGTTGGTTGGCTAATGAAAAACTGTTTTTT. Translating gives CAWSQPRDRGWLANEKLFF.

The chain has TRBV30 and TRBJ2-7; 8 bases align to TRBD1. CDR3 length: 15 amino acids. Trimming at V came to 2 bases and at J to 2 bases, leaving 8 bases not matched to a gene. Germline V lookup: CDR1 GTSNPN, CDR2 SVGIG (reference sequence). The CDR3 region has the DNA TGTGCCTGGAGTCACAGGGGGGAGCTTGCCTACGAGCAGTACTTC. This encodes CAWSHRGELAYEQYF. The full variable domain, rest sourced from reference TRBV30 and TRBJ2-7, is SQTIHQWPATLVQPVGSPLSLECTVEGTSNPNLYWYRQAAGRGLQLLFYSVGIGQISSEVPQNLSASRPQDRQFILSSKKLLLSDSGFYLCAWSHRGELAYEQYFGPGTRLTVT.

Note on this clone: Sequence at one end of the junction differs from germline and may be a read error. This sample includes further DNA sequences coding for the same CDR3. J is TRBJ2-2 and V is TRBV5-6, with TRBD1 matching 7 bases. CDR3 length equals 14 residues. Germline CDR1 and CDR2: SGHDT and YYEEEE. The CDR3 region is CASSLDRGTGELFF. CDR3 nucleotide sequence: TGTGCCAGCAGCTTGGACAGGGGCACCGGGGAACTGTTTTTT.

This clone was seen a single time. The rearrangement links TRBV19 to TRBJ1-5, with 8 bases aligning to TRBD1. This CDR3 is 15 amino acids long. The germline V gene has CDR1 LNHDA and CDR2 SQIVND (reference sequence). V lost 3 bases, J lost 10 bases, and 11 bases stayed unmatched. CDR3 in amino acids: CASSMEVGQDRPQHF. CDR3 coding DNA: TGTGCCAGTAGTATGGAGGTGGGACAGGACAGACCCCAGCATTTT. The whole variable domain, remainder taken from reference TRBV19 and TRBJ1-5, is DGGITQSPKYLFRKEGQNVTLSCEQNLNHDAMYWYRQDPGQGLRLIYYSQIVNDFQKGDIAEGYSVSREKKESFPLTVTSAQKNPTAFYLCASSMEVGQDRPQHFGDGTRLSIL.

The chain couples TRBV12-3 or TRBV12-4 to TRBJ1-6; D is uncertain. The CDR3 totals 11 residues. Trimming pared 6 bases from V and 10 bases from J, leaving 7 bases between. The CDR3 is CASRSGSPLHF. The CDR3, as DNA: TGTGCCAGCAGGTCAGGATCACCCCTCCACTTT.

The chain couples TRBV19 to TRBJ1-3; 9 bases align to TRBD1. After removal of 7 bases from V and 4 bases from J, the junction contained 11 bases not matched to a gene. The germline CDR1 and CDR2 sequences are LNHDA and SQIVND (reference sequence). This CDR3 is 16 amino acids long. CDR3 DNA: TGTGCCAGTACCGTGACAGGGGGAGAGCCGGGAAACACCATATATTTT. This encodes CASTVTGGEPGNTIYF.

V usage is TRBV5-1 and J usage is TRBJ1-1; D remains ambiguous. Looked up from germline, CDR1 is SGHRS and CDR2 is YFSETQ. Trimming took off 2 bases at V and 1 base at J, with 12 bases between the two ends. This CDR3 has 15 residues. The CDR3 nucleotides read TGCGCCAGCAGCTTTTCGGAAACAGCGAACACTGAAGCTTTCTTT. It encodes CASSFSETANTEAFF.

J is TRBJ2-7 and V is TRBV7-9, with D perhaps matching TRBD1 (6 bases). CDR3 length equals 14 residues. V lost 1 base and J lost 2, with 9 bases in between. The germline V gene has CDR1 SEHNR and CDR2 FQNEAQ (reference sequence). The CDR3 DNA reads TGTGCCAGCAGCTTAGGGACAGCCGCCTACGAGCAGTACTTC. Residues: CASSLGTAAYEQYF.

This chain joins TRBV27 and TRBJ2-2; 11 bases agree with TRBD2. CDR1 and CDR2 (germline): MNHEY, SMNVEV (reference sequence). J was trimmed by 7 bases and V by 4 bases; bases with no gene match: 5. The CDR3 has 15 residues. The CDR3 DNA reads as TGTGCCAGCAGTTCAACTAGCGGGGGTTACGGGGAGCTGTTTTTT. Translation gives CASSSTSGGYGELFF.